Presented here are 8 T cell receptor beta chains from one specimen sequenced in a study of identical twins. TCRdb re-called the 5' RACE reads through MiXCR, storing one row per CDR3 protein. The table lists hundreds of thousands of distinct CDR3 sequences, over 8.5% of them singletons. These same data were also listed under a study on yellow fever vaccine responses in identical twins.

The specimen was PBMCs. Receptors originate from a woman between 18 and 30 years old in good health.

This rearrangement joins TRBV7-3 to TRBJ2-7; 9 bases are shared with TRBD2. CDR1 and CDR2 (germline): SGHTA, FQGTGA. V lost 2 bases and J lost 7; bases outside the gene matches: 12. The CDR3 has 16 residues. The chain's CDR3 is CASSLRGGTSRDEQYF. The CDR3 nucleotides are TGTGCCAGCAGCTTACGAGGGGGGACTAGCAGAGATGAGCAGTACTTC.

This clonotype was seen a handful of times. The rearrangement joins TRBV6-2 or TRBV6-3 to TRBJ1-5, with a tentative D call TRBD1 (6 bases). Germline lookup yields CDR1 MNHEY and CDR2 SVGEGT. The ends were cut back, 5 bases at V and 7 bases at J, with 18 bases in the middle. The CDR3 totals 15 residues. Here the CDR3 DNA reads TGTGCCAGCAGTCCGGACAGAAGGATTATGCAGCCCCAGCATTTT. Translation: CASSPDRRIMQPQHF.

For the CDR3, the DNA is TGTGCCAGCAGCTTAGTCAGGGGTGCTGAGCAGTTCTTC. Translated, it gives CASSLVRGAEQFF. The rearrangement joins TRBV11-3 to TRBJ2-1; perhaps TRBD1 as D (6 bases). The CDR3 length is 13 residues. Trimming removed 1 base from V and 9 bases from J, with 10 bases in between. The germline V gene has CDR1 SGHNT and CDR2 YENEEA. Filled out from reference TRBV11-3 and TRBJ2-1, the complete variable domain reads EAGVVQSPRYKIIEKKQPVAFWCNPISGHNTLYWYLQNLGQGPELLIRYENEEAVDDSQLPKDRFSAERLKGVDSTLKIQPAELGDSAVYLCASSLVRGAEQFFGPGTRLTVL.

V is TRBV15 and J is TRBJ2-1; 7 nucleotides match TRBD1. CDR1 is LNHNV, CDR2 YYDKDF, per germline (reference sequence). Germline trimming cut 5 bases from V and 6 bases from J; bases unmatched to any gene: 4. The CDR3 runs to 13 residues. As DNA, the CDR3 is TGTGCCACCAGCGGACAGGTCCTCAATGAGCAGTTCTTC. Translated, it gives CATSGQVLNEQFF.

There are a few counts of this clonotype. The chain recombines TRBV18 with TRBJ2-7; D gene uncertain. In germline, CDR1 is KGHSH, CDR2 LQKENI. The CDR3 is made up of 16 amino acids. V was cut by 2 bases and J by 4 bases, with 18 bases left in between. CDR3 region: CASSPFPSPNSYEQYF. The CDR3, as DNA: TGTGCCAGCTCACCATTCCCCTCACCGAACTCTTACGAGCAGTACTTC. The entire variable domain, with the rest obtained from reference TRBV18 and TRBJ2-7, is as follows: NAGVMQNPRHLVRRRGQEARLRCSPMKGHSHVYWYRQLPEEGLKFMVYLQKENIIDESGMPKERFSAEFPKEGPSILRIQQVVRGDSAAYFCASSPFPSPNSYEQYFGPGTRLTVT.

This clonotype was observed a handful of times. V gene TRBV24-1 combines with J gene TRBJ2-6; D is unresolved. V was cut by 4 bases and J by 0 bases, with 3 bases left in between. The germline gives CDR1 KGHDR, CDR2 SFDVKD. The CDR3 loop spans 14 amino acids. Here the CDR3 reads CATSENSGANVLTF. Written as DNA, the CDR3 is TGTGCCACCAGTGAAAACTCTGGGGCCAACGTCCTGACTTTC.

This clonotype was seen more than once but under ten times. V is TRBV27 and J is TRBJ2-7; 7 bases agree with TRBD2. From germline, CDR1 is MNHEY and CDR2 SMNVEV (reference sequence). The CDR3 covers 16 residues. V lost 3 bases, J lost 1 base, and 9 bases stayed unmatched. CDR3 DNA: TGTGCCAGCAGTTTCCCGGGATCTAGCGGTTCCTACGAGCAGTACTTC. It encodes CASSFPGSSGSYEQYF.

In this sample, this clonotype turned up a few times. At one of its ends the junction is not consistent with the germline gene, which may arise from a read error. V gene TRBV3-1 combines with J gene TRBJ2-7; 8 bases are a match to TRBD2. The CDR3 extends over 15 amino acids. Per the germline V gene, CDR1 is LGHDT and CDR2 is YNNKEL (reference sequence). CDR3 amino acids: CASSQDTSGFYEQYF. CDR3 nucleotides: TGTGCCAGCAGTCAAGATACTAGCGGTTTCTACGAGCAGTACTTC.